The 27 T cell receptor beta chains reported below all come from one sample, sequenced in a study of control samples from healthy donors and cancer patients. Generated by immunoSEQ multiplex PCR, the TCRdb table keeps only in-frame clones and is missing some. The sample has about 61,000 clones; nearly 90% are singletons. Sequenced sample: PBMCs. The receptors shown here come from a man between 60 and 70 years old with colorectal cancer.

This sequence joins TRBV7-6 and TRBJ2-5, with 9 positions matching TRBD1. The CDR3 spans 15 residues. With V trimmed by 5 bases and J by 4 bases, 8 bases remained unmatched. Germline-derived CDR1 and CDR2 are SGHVS and FNYEAQ. CDR3 amino acids: CASSPNRGRGETQYF. CDR3 in DNA: TGTGCCAGCAGCCCGAACAGGGGGCGGGGAGAGACCCAGTACTTC. Complete variable domain (other parts from reference TRBV7-6 and TRBJ2-5): GAGVSQSPRYKVTKRGQDVALRCDPISGHVSLYWYRQALGQGPEFLTYFNYEAQQDKSGLPNDRFSAERPEGSISTLTIQRTEQRDSAMYRCASSPNRGRGETQYFGPGTRLLVL.

The chain recombines TRBV9 with TRBJ2-2, with 8 bases identical to TRBD1. V shed 3 bases and J 6 bases; nucleotides not matched to a gene: 4. Looked up from germline, CDR1 is SGDLS and CDR2 is YYNGEE. CDR3 size: 14 residues. The CDR3 bases are TGTGCCAGCAGCGCCTCGACAGGGGCCGGGGAGCTGTTTTTT. This translates into CASSASTGAGELFF. Looking up the rest from reference TRBV9 and TRBJ2-2 gives the full variable domain: DSGVTQTPKHLITATGQRVTLRCSPRSGDLSVYWYQQSLDQGLQFLIQYYNGEERAKGNILERFSAQQFPDLHSELNLSSLELGDSALYFCASSASTGAGELFFGEGSRLTVL.

This clone occurred a few times. This chain links TRBV6-5 with TRBJ1-6; a weak D match, TRBD1 (6 bases). Between the trimmed V and J ends, which lost 6 bases and 10 bases, there was a span of 10 bases. There are 12 residues in the CDR3. The germline V gene encodes CDR1 MNHEY and CDR2 SVGAGI. CDR3 DNA: TGTGCCAGCAGACAGGGCTGGTCACCCCTCCACTTT. Its protein is CASRQGWSPLHF.

The chain uses TRBV12-3 or TRBV12-4 and TRBJ1-4; D not resolved. CDR3 size: 13 residues. V lost 1 base to trimming and J lost 8 bases, with 8 bases between them. CDR3 in amino acids: CASSLVVGEKLFF. The CDR3, as DNA: TGTGCCAGCAGTTTAGTGGTCGGGGAAAAACTGTTTTTT.

This sequence joins TRBV4-3 and TRBJ2-3, with TRBD1 identical over 7 bases. The junction had 10 bases not matched to a gene; V was cut back by 4 bases and J by 3 bases. Germline V CDR1 and CDR2: LGHNA, YSLEER. The CDR3 contains 16 residues. DNA of the CDR3: TGCGCCAGCAGCCCCACCGGGACAGTAAGAACAGATACGCAGTATTTT. Its protein is CASSPTGTVRTDTQYF.

The V gene is TRBV28, the J gene TRBJ1-5; 7 bases fit TRBD1. Germline V lookup: CDR1 MDHEN, CDR2 SYDVKM. The CDR3 is 16 residues long. Trimming at V came to 5 bases and at J to 5 bases, leaving 12 bases not matched to a gene. CDR3: CASSPIDRAGYQPQHF. The CDR3 region has the DNA TGTGCCAGCAGTCCTATAGACAGGGCCGGGTATCAGCCCCAGCATTTT.

J is TRBJ2-3 and V is TRBV29-1, with 8 bases identical to TRBD2. Trimming at V came to 6 bases and at J to 0 bases, leaving 2 bases not matched to a gene. Germline loops: CDR1 SQVTM, CDR2 ANQGSEA. This CDR3 comprises 13 residues. The CDR3 DNA follows: TGCAGCGTAAAGCGGGGGAGCACAGATACGCAGTATTTT. Protein product: CSVKRGSTDTQYF.

This clone was detected a few times. Other nucleotide sequences from this sample produce the same CDR3. The CDR3 loop is CASSRPDSNYGYTF. In DNA, the CDR3 is TGTGCCAGCAGCCGTCCGGACAGTAACTATGGCTACACCTTC. J is TRBJ1-2 and V is TRBV7-9, with D perhaps matching TRBD1 (6 bases). The ends were cut back, 5 bases at V and 1 base at J, with 11 bases in the middle. The germline V gene encodes CDR1 SEHNR and CDR2 FQNEAQ (reference sequence). The CDR3 runs to 14 residues.

V gene TRBV9 combines with J gene TRBJ1-1, with D uncertain. Germline V gene lookup returns CDR1 SGDLS and CDR2 YYNGEE. This CDR3 contains 13 residues. Trimming took off 0 bases at V and 10 bases at J, with 13 bases between the two ends. CDR3 sequence: CASSVGSRGGAFF. As DNA, the CDR3 is TGTGCCAGCAGCGTAGGGTCCCGGGGTGGAGCTTTCTTT.

The chain has TRBV7-9 and TRBJ2-2; the D is unclear. V was trimmed by 1 base and J by 5 bases, leaving 11 bases between them. This CDR3 has 15 residues. Looked up from germline, CDR1 is SEHNR and CDR2 is FQNEAQ (reference sequence). This CDR3 is CASSLVVAKTGELFF. The DNA of the CDR3 is TGTGCCAGCAGCTTAGTGGTAGCAAAAACCGGGGAGCTGTTTTTT.

This chain joins TRBV5-4 and TRBJ2-1, with 8 bases lining up with TRBD1. Germline values: CDR1 SGHNT, CDR2 YYREEE (reference sequence). After removal of 5 bases from V and 0 bases from J, the junction contained 10 bases not matched to a gene. The CDR3 consists of 17 residues. Written as DNA, the CDR3 is TGTGCCAGCAGTCTCCCAGGGGGCGCCCTCTCCTACAATGAGCAGTTCTTC. Its protein product is CASSLPGGALSYNEQFF.

This chain uses TRBV28 with TRBJ2-7, with 7 bases lining up with TRBD1. With 7 bases clipped from V and 2 bases from J, the junction kept 14 bases outside the gene matches. This CDR3 has 16 residues. CDR1 MDHEN and CDR2 SYDVKM come from the germline V gene. The CDR3 sequence is CASTNQGRDSPYEQYF. The DNA of the CDR3 is TGTGCCAGCACCAACCAAGGACGGGACAGCCCCTACGAGCAGTACTTC.

The chain recombines TRBV5-4 with TRBJ2-2; possibly TRBD2 for D (5 bases). Trimming stripped 6 bases from V and 6 bases from J, with 18 bases between. Germline V gene data show CDR1 as SGHNT and CDR2 as YYREEE (reference sequence). CDR3 size: 15 residues. Here the CDR3 reads CASTHRGSKPGELFF. DNA for the CDR3: TGTGCCAGCACCCACCGGGGATCAAAGCCCGGGGAGCTGTTTTTT. The full variable domain, in which reference TRBV5-4 and TRBJ2-2 provide the parts outside the CDR3, is ETGVTQSPTHLIKTRGQQVTLRCSSQSGHNTVSWYQQALGQGPQFIFQYYREEENGRGNFPPRFSGLQFPNYSSELNVNALELDDSALYLCASTHRGSKPGELFFGEGSRLTVL.

The chain employs TRBV4-2 and TRBJ1-5; D unresolved. Germline CDR1 is LGHNA and CDR2 is YNFKEQ. The V end was cut by 1 base, the J end by 3 bases, with 7 bases between. The CDR3 length is 14 residues. The CDR3 DNA is TGTGCCAGCAGCCAAGTAGGGTCCAATCAGCCCCAGCATTTT. This translates into CASSQVGSNQPQHF.

For the CDR3, the DNA is TGTGCCAGCAGCCCCCGACTAGCGGGGAGAGAGACCCAGTACTTC. Protein: CASSPRLAGRETQYF. This chain joins TRBV6-2 or TRBV6-3 and TRBJ2-5, with 11 nucleotides matching TRBD2. The ends lost 6 bases at V and 4 bases at J; junction bases unmatched: 7. CDR1 is MNHEY, CDR2 SVGEGT, per germline. CDR3 size: 15 residues.

The chain carries TRBV15 and TRBJ2-4; 8 nucleotides line up with TRBD2. The CDR3 sequence is 14 residues long. Germline CDR1 reads LNHNV; CDR2 reads YYDKDF (reference sequence). V trimming: 5 bases; J trimming: 5 bases; junction bases outside the gene matches: 5. The CDR3 region is CATSPAGGENIQYF. The CDR3 DNA sequence: TGTGCCACCAGCCCGGCGGGGGGTGAAAACATTCAGTACTTC.

The chain recombines TRBV7-2 with TRBJ1-1, with TRBD1 matching 7 bases. The V segment lost 3 bases and the J segment 4 bases; nucleotides outside the gene matches: 5. The CDR3 length is 14 residues. Germline V CDR1 and CDR2: SGHTA, FQGNSA. The DNA for the CDR3 is TGTGCCAGCAGCTTCTCAGGGGGGGGCACTGAAGCTTTCTTT. Its protein product is CASSFSGGGTEAFF.

This chain uses TRBV5-4 with TRBJ2-5; D not certain. The CDR3 is made up of 15 amino acids. Between the trimmed V and J ends, which lost 4 bases and 7 bases, there was a span of 20 bases. Germline CDR1 reads SGHNT; CDR2 reads YYREEE (reference sequence). The CDR3 region is CASSPPGQAVGTQYF. CDR3 nucleotides: TGTGCCAGCAGCCCTCCCGGTCAGGCAGTGGGGACCCAGTACTTC.

This chain joins TRBV5-6 and TRBJ2-5, with D possibly TRBD1 on 5 matching bases. Germline V gene data show CDR1 as SGHDT and CDR2 as YYEEEE. The CDR3 has 14 amino acids. V was cut by 1 base and J by 7 bases, with 14 bases left in between. The CDR3 reads CASSLHRPPWTQYF. The CDR3 DNA is TGTGCCAGCAGCTTGCACAGGCCCCCTTGGACCCAGTACTTC.

V usage is TRBV19 and J usage is TRBJ1-1; D gene uncertain. Germline V lookup: CDR1 LNHDA, CDR2 SQIVND (reference sequence). Between the trimmed V and J ends, which lost 3 bases and 4 bases, there was a span of 18 bases. There are 16 residues in the CDR3. The CDR3 sequence: CASSMDPREVGTEAFF. The DNA for the CDR3 is TGTGCCAGTAGTATGGATCCCCGGGAGGTAGGCACTGAAGCTTTCTTT.

V usage is TRBV5-1 and J usage is TRBJ1-5; possible D gene TRBD1, 5 bases. CDR1 and CDR2 from the germline V gene are SGHRS and YFSETQ. This CDR3 spans 15 amino acids. Trimming took off 0 bases at V and 3 bases at J, with 10 bases between the two ends. The DNA for the CDR3 is TGCGCCAGCAGCTTGGTAACAGGACCCAATCAGCCCCAGCATTTT. Translation: CASSLVTGPNQPQHF. Supplemented by reference TRBV5-1 and TRBJ1-5, the full variable domain reads KAGVTQTPRYLIKTRGQQVTLSCSPISGHRSVSWYQQTPGQGLQFLFEYFSETQRNKGNFPGRFSGRQFSNSRSEMNVSTLELGDSALYLCASSLVTGPNQPQHFGDGTRLSIL.

The chain employs TRBV12-3 or TRBV12-4 and TRBJ1-5; unclear D gene. The CDR3 covers 13 residues. Trimming took off 2 bases at V and 6 bases at J, with 8 bases between the two ends. CDR3 nucleotides: TGTGCCAGCAGTTTAATGGGGTTTCAGCCCCAGCATTTT. It encodes CASSLMGFQPQHF.

The chain employs TRBV14 and TRBJ2-1, with 11 bases matching TRBD2. Unmatched junction bases numbered 5, after V lost 4 bases and J lost 0 bases. Germline V CDR1 and CDR2: SGHDN, FVKESK. CDR3 size: 17 residues. The CDR3 DNA reads as TGTGCCAGCAGCCCAACTAGCGGGGGCAACTCCTACAATGAGCAGTTCTTC. Translation gives CASSPTSGGNSYNEQFF.

The chain combines TRBV15 with TRBJ2-3; D is perhaps TRBD2 (5 bases). V was trimmed by 5 bases and J by 10 bases, leaving 16 bases between them. Germline V gives CDR1 LNHNV, CDR2 YYDKDF (reference sequence). The length of the CDR3 is 13 residues. CDR3 protein: CATSPPTGNPQYF. The CDR3 DNA sequence: TGTGCCACCAGCCCCCCTACGGGGAACCCGCAGTATTTT.

The chain uses TRBV2 and TRBJ1-5; TRBD1 aligns across 8 bases. V was pared by 6 bases and J by 4 bases, with 8 bases of the junction left unmatched. Germline V gene data show CDR1 as SNHLY and CDR2 as FYNNEI. The CDR3 spans 15 residues. CDR3 coding DNA: TGTGCCAGCAGGTCTCAGGGGGCTATTAATCAGCCCCAGCATTTT. Protein sequence: CASRSQGAINQPQHF. Full variable domain (missing parts from reference TRBV2 and TRBJ1-5): EPEVTQTPSHQVTQMGQEVILRCVPISNHLYFYWYRQILGQKVEFLVSFYNNEISEKSEIFDDQFSVERPDGSNFTLKIRSTKLEDSAMYFCASRSQGAINQPQHFGDGTRLSIL.

The chain's CDR3 is CATSRREETQYF. For the CDR3, the DNA is TGTGCCACCAGCAGGCGGGAAGAGACCCAGTACTTC. J is TRBJ2-5 and V is TRBV15, with TRBD2 as a possible D gene (5 bases). Looked up from germline, CDR1 is LNHNV and CDR2 is YYDKDF (reference sequence). Deletions cut 3 bases from V and 3 bases from J, with 5 bases between. This CDR3 has 12 amino acids.

This chain links TRBV28 with TRBJ2-4; D is unclear. The CDR3 runs to 19 residues. V lost 3 bases and J 1 base, leaving 22 bases between the germline ends. The germline V gene has CDR1 MDHEN and CDR2 SYDVKM. The CDR3 DNA reads TGTGCCAGCAGTTTTCCCCCTTTGGCAGCCTCGGCGGCCAAAAACATTCAGTACTTC. It encodes CASSFPPLAASAAKNIQYF. Full variable domain (outside the CDR3, taken from reference TRBV28 and TRBJ2-4): DVKVTQSSRYLVKRTGEKVFLECVQDMDHENMFWYRQDPGLGLRLIYFSYDVKMKEKGDIPEGYSVSREKKERFSLILESASTNQTSMYLCASSFPPLAASAAKNIQYFGAGTRLSVL.